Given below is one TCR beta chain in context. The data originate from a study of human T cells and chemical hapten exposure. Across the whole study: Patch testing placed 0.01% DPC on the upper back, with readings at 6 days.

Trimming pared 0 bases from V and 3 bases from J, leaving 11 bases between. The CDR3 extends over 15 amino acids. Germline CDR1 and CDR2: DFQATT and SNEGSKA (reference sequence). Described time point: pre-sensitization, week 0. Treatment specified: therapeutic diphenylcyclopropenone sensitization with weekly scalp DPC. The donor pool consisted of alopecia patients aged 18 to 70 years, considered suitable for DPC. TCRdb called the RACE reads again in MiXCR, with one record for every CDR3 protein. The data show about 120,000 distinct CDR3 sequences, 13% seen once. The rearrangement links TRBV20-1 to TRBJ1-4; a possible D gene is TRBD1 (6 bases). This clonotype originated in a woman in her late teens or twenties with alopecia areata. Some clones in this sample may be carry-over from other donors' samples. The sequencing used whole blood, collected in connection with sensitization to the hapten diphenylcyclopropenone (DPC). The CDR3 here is CSARDTGRSNEKLFF. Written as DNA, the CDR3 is TGCAGTGCTAGAGACACAGGGAGGTCTAATGAAAAACTGTTTTTT.